The sequence of this TCR beta chain was determined in a study of blood T cell repertoires in COVID-19. This CDR3 is built from 13 residues. Germline trimming cut 7 bases from V and 7 bases from J; bases unmatched to any gene: 9. The germline V gene has CDR1 MDHEN and CDR2 SYDVKM. In the authors' workflow: Amplification from reference gene primers served as the basis for estimated nucleated cell counts. Measured with immunoSEQ multiplex PCR; TCRdb has only the in-frame clones, and not every one. V, J and clone size are taken as reported in that table, and D and trimming were inferred from the DNA itself. Among roughly 80,000 clones listed, roughly 91% were seen once.

The gene calls are TRBV28 and TRBJ1-2, with 7 nucleotides matching TRBD1. Material for sequencing was peripheral blood. The sequence came from a woman aged 45-59 years in a cohort sampled during active COVID-19. Written as DNA, the CDR3 is TGTGCCAGCATCGGAGGGGGCTGGGTTGGCTACACCTTC. Translated, it gives CASIGGGWVGYTF.